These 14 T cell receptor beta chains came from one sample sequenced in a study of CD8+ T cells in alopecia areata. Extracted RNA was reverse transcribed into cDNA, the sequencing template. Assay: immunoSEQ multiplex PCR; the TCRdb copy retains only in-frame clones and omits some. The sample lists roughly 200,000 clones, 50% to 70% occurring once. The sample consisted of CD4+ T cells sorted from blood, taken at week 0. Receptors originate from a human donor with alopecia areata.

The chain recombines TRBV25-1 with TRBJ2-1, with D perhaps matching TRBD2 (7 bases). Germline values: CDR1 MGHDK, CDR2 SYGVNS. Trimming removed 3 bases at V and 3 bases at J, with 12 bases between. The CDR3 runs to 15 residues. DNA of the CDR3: TGTGCCAGCAGTGATTCGGGGGGCAACTACAATGAGCAGTTCTTC. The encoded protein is CASSDSGGNYNEQFF. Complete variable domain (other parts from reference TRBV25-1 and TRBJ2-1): EADIYQTPRYLVIGTGKKITLECSQTMGHDKMYWYQQDPGMELHLIHYSYGVNSTEKGDLSSESTVSRIRTEHFPLTLESARPSHTSQYLCASSDSGGNYNEQFFGPGTRLTVL.

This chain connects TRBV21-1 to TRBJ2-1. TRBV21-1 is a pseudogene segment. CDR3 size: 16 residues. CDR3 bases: TGTGCCAGCAGCAAAGTTACGGGAGTTGTGGACAGTGAGCAGTTCTTC. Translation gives CASSKVTGVVDSEQFF.

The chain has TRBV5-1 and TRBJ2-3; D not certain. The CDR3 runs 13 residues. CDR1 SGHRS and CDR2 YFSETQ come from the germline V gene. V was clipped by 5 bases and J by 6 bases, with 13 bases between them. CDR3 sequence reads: CASRGLRLDTQYF. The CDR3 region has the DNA TGCGCCAGCAGGGGCCTACGCCTGGATACGCAGTATTTT. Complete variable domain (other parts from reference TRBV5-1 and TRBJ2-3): KAGVTQTPRYLIKTRGQQVTLSCSPISGHRSVSWYQQTPGQGLQFLFEYFSETQRNKGNFPGRFSGRQFSNSRSEMNVSTLELGDSALYLCASRGLRLDTQYFGPGTRLTVL.

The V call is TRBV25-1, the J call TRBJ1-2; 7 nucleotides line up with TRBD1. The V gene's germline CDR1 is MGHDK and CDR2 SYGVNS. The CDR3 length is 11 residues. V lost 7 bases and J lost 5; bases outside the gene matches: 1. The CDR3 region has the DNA TGTGCCAGCACCAGGGGGTATGGCTACACCTTC. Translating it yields CASTRGYGYTF.

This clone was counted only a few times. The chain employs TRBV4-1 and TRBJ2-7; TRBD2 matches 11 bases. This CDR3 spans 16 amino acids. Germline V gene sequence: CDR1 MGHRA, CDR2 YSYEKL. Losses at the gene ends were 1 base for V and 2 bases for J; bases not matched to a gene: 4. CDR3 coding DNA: TGCGCCAGCAGCCAAGGCGGGACTAGCGGTACCTACGAGCAGTACTTC. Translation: CASSQGGTSGTYEQYF.

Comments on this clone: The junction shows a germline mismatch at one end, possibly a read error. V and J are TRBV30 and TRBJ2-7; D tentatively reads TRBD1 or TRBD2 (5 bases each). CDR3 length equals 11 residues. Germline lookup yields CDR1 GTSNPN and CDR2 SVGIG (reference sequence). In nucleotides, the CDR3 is TGTGCTTGGAAGGGGACCCACGAGCAGTACTTC. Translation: CAWKGTHEQYF.

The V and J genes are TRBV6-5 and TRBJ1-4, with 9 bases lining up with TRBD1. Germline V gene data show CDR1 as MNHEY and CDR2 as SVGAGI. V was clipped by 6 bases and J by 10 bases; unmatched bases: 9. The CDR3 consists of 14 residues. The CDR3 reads CASSLTGGRGKLFF. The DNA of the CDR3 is TGTGCCAGCAGCCTGACAGGGGGAAGGGGAAAACTGTTTTTT.

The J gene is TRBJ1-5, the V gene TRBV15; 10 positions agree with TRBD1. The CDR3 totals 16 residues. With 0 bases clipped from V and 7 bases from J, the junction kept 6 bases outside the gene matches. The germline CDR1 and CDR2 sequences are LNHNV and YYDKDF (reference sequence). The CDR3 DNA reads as TGTGCCACCAGCAGAGATCTCGGACAGGGGGAACAGCCCCAGCATTTT. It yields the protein CATSRDLGQGEQPQHF.

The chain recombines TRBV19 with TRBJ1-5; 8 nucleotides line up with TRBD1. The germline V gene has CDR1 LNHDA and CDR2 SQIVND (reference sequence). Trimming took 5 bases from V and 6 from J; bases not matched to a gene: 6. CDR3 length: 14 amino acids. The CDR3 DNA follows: TGTGCCAGTAGTTTGACAGGGGTGGGTCAGCCCCAGCATTTT. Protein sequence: CASSLTGVGQPQHF.

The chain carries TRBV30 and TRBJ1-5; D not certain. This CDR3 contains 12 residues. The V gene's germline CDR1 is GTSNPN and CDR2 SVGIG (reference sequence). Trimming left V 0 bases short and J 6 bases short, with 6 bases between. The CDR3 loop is CAWSVLGQPQHF. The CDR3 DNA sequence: TGTGCCTGGAGTGTACTAGGTCAGCCCCAGCATTTT.

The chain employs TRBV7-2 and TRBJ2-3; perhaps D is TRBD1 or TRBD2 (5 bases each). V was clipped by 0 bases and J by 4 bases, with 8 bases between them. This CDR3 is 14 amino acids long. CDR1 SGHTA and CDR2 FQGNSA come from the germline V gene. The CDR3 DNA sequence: TGTGCCAGCAGCTTAGCGGGACCCTCAGATACGCAGTATTTT. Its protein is CASSLAGPSDTQYF.

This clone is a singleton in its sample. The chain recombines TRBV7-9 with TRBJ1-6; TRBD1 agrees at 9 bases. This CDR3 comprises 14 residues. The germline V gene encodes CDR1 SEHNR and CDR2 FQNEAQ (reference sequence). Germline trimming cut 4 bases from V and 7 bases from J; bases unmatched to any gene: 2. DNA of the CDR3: TGTGCCAGCAGCTCCGGACAGGGGAATTCACCCCTCCACTTT. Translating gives CASSSGQGNSPLHF.

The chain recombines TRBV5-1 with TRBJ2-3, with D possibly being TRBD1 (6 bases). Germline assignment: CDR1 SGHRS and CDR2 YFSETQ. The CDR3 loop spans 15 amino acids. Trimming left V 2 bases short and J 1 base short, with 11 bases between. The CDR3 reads CASSLLSGGTDTQYF. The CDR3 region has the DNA TGCGCCAGCAGCTTACTATCAGGGGGCACAGATACGCAGTATTTT.

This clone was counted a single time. CDR3 loop: CASSLDRQENYGYTF. CDR3 nucleotides: TGCGCCAGCAGCTTGGATAGACAGGAGAACTATGGCTACACCTTC. The chain is built from TRBV5-1 and TRBJ1-2, with D possibly TRBD1 on 6 matching bases. The CDR3 sequence is 15 residues long. The germline V gene has CDR1 SGHRS and CDR2 YFSETQ. V was cut by 0 bases and J by 2 bases, with 11 bases left in between.